This T cell receptor beta chain was sequenced during a study of T cell repertoires in cytomegalovirus infection. Study information: Both CMV infection and a matching HLA type were indicated by public TCR beta signatures. Study-wide results and limits: Predominance within the ex vivo response was attributable to HLA-C-restricted CMV-specific TCR beta clonotypes.

V shed 4 bases and J shed 9 bases, with 17 bases lying between them. The CDR3 spans 15 residues. The germline V gene has CDR1 SGHDT and CDR2 YYEEEE. Each CDR3 protein gets one entry after TCRdb re-called the reads with MiXCR. The sample yields 250,000 to 300,000 distinct CDR3 sequences, about 25% seen once. To note about this clonotype: Its specificity is not known.

Sequenced sample: PBMCs. This chain uses TRBV5-6 with TRBJ1-6, with a weak D call TRBD1 (6 bases). This TCR came from a human donor in good health (CMV status not recorded). Some clones in this sample may be carry-over from other donors' samples. The CDR3 DNA sequence: TGTGCCAGCAGCCCCCTGACAGGAAGAGGTTCACCCCTCCACTTT. This codes for CASSPLTGRGSPLHF.